This T cell receptor (beta chain) originates from a study of cytomegalovirus exposure and HLA in healthy donors. Findings and limits, study-wide: The study flagged about 150 TCR beta chains as cytomegalovirus-associated. An analysis was carried out later, and it reportedly showed fewer N-insertions in an Asian-associated ancestry cluster than the approximately 700-donor mean.

The PCR employed 60 Vbeta primers together with 13 Jbeta primers. In the original processing: Later work found 80 million or so unique TCR beta chains, with around 10 million shared. The method was immunoSEQ multiplex PCR; TCRdb's version includes in-frame clones alone and lacks a portion of them. V, J and clone size were drawn from that table, and D and trimming were deduced from the DNA. Here the sample spans approximately 150,000 clones, roughly 85% being singletons. As regards this clone: Its target is not known.

The CDR3 is made up of 14 amino acids. Trimming removed 4 bases from V and 6 bases from J, with 16 bases in between. CDR1 is LNHDA, CDR2 SQIVND, per germline (reference sequence). This receptor was obtained from a man aged 40-49 years in good health and CMV-seropositive. This chain links TRBV19 with TRBJ2-7, with D tentatively TRBD2 (6 bases). Sample: PBMCs. CDR3 loop: CASSRDTSSFEQYF. Here the CDR3 DNA reads TGTGCCAGTAGTAGGGATACTAGCAGCTTCGAGCAGTACTTC. Complete variable domain (other parts from reference TRBV19 and TRBJ2-7): DGGITQSPKYLFRKEGQNVTLSCEQNLNHDAMYWYRQDPGQGLRLIYYSQIVNDFQKGDIAEGYSVSREKKESFPLTVTSAQKNPTAFYLCASSRDTSSFEQYFGPGTRLTVT.